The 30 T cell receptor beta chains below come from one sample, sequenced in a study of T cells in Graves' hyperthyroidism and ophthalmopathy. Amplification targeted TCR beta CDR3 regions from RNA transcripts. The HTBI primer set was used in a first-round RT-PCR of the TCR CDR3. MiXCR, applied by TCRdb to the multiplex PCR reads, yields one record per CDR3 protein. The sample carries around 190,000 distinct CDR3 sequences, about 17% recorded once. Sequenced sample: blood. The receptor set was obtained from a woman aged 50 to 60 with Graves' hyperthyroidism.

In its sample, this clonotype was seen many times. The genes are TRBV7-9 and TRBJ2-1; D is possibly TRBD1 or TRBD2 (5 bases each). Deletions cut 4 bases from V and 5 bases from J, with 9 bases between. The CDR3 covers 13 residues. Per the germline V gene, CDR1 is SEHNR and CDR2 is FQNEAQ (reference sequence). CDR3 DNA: TGTGCCAGCAGCTGGGACGAGAACAATGAGCAGTTCTTC. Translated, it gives CASSWDENNEQFF.

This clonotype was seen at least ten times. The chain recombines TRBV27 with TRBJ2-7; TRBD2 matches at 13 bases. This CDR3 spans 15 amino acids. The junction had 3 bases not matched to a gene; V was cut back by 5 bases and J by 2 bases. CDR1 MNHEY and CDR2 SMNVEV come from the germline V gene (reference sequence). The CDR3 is CASSLTSGRAYEQYF. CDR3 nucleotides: TGTGCCAGCAGTCTAACTAGCGGGAGGGCCTACGAGCAGTACTTC.

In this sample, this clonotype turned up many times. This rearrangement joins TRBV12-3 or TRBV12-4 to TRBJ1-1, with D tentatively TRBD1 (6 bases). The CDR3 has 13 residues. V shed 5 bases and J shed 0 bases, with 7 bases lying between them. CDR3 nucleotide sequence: TGTGCCAGCAGTCACAGGGTGAACACTGAAGCTTTCTTT. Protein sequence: CASSHRVNTEAFF.

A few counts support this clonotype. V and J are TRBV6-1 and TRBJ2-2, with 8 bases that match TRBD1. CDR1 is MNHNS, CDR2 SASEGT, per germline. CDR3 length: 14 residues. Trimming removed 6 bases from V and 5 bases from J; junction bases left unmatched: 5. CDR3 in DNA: TGTGCCAGCAGCGTACAGGGGGGAACCGGGGAGCTGTTTTTT. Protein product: CASSVQGGTGELFF.

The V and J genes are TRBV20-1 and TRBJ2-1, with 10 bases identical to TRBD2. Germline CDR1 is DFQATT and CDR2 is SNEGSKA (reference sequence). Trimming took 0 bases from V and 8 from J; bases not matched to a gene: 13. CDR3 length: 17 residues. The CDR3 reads CSARDWASGSGWHEQFF. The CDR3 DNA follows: TGCAGTGCTAGAGATTGGGCTAGCGGGAGTGGTTGGCATGAGCAGTTCTTC.

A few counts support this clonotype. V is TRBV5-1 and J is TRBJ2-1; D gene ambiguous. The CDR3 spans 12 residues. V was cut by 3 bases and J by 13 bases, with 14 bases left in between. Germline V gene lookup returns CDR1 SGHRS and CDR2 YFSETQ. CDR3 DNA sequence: TGCGCCAGCAGCTCACCCAACCAACACCAGTTCTTC. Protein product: CASSSPNQHQFF.

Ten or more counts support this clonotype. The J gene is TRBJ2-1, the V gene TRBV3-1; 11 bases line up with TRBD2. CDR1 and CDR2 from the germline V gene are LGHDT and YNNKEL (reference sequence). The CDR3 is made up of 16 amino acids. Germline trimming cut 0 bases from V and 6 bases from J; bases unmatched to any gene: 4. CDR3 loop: CASSQELAGDPNEQFF. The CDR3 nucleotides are TGTGCCAGCAGCCAAGAACTAGCGGGAGACCCCAATGAGCAGTTCTTC.

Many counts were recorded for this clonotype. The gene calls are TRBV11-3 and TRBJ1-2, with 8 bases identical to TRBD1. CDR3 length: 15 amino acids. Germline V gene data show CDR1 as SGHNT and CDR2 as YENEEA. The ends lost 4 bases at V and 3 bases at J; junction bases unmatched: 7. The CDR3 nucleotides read TGTGCCAGCAGCTACCAGGGGGCGCAGGACTATGGCTACACCTTC. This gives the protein CASSYQGAQDYGYTF. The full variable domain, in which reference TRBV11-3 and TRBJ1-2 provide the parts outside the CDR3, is EAGVVQSPRYKIIEKKQPVAFWCNPISGHNTLYWYLQNLGQGPELLIRYENEEAVDDSQLPKDRFSAERLKGVDSTLKIQPAELGDSAVYLCASSYQGAQDYGYTFGSGTRLTVV.

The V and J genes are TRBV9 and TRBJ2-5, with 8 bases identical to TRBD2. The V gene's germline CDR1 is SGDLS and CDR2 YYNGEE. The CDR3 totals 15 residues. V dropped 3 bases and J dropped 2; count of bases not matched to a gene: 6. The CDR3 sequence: CASSDGTRKQETQYF. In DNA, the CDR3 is TGTGCCAGCAGCGACGGGACTAGAAAACAAGAGACCCAGTACTTC.

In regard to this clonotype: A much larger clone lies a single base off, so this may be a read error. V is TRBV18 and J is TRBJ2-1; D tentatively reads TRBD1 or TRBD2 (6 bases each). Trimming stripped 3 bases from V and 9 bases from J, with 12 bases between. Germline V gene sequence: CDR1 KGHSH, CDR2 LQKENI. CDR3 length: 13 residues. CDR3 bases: TGTGCCAGCTCACCTTCCGGGGGCTTTGAGCAGTTCTTC. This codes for CASSPSGGFEQFF.

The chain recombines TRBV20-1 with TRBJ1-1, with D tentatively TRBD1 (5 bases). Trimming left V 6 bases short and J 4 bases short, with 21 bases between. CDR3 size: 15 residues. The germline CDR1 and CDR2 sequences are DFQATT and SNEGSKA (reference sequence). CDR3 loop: CSAYLQGSSVTEAFF. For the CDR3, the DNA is TGCAGTGCATACCTTCAGGGATCAAGCGTCACTGAAGCTTTCTTT.

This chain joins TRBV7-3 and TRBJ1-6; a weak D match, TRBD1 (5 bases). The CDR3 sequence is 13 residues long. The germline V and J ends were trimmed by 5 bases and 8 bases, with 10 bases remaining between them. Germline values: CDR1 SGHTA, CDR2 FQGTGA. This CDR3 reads CASSGASDSPLHF. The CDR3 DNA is TGTGCCAGCAGCGGGGCTTCGGATTCACCCCTCCACTTT.

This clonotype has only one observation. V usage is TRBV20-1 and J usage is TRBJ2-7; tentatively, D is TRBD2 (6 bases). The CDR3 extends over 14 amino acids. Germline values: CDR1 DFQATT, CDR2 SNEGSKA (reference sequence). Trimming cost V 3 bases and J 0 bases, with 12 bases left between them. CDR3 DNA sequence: TGCAGTGCTAGGGGCGGGGTTTCCTCCTACGAGCAGTACTTC. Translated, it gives CSARGGVSSYEQYF.

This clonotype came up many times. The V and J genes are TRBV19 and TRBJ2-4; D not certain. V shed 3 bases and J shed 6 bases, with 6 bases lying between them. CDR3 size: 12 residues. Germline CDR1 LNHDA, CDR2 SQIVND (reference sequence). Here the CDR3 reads CASSIKGNIQYF. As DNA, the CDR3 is TGTGCCAGTAGTATTAAGGGAAACATTCAGTACTTC.

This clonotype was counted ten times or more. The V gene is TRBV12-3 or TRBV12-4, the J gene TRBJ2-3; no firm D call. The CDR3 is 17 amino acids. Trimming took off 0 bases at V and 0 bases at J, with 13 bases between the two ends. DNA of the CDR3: TGTGCCAGCAGTTTAGCGCTGGGCAAGTCTAGCACAGATACGCAGTATTTT. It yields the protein CASSLALGKSSTDTQYF.

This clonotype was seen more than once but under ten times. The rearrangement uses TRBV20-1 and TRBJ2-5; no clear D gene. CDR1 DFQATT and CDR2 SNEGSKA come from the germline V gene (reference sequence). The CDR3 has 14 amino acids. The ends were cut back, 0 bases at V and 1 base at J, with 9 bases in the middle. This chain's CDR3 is CSAREYVAQETQYF. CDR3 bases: TGCAGTGCTAGAGAATACGTCGCCCAAGAGACCCAGTACTTC.

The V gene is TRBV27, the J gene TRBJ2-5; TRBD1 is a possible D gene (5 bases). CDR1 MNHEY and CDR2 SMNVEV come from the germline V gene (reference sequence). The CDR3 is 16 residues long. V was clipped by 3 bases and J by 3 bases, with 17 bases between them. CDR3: CASSFSHGRGEETQYF. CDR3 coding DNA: TGTGCCAGCAGTTTCTCCCATGGTAGGGGTGAAGAGACCCAGTACTTC.

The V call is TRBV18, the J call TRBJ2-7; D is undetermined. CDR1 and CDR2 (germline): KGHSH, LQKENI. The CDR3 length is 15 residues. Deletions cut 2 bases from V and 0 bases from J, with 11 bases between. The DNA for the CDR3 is TGTGCCAGCTCACCAAGCTGGAAGAGCTCCTACGAGCAGTACTTC. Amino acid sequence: CASSPSWKSSYEQYF.

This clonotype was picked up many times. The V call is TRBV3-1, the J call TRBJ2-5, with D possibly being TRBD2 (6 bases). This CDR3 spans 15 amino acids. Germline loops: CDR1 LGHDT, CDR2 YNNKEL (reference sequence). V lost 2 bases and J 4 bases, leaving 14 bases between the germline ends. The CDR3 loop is CASSQQAVGGETQYF. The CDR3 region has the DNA TGTGCCAGCAGCCAACAGGCAGTGGGAGGAGAGACCCAGTACTTC.

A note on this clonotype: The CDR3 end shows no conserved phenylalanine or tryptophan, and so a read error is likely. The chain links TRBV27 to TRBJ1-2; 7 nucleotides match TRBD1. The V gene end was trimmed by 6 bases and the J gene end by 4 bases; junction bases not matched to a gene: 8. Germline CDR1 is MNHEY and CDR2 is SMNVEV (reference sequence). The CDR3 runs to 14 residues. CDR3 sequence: CASRRSRDSYGYTS. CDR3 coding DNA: TGTGCCAGCAGGAGGTCCCGGGACAGCTATGGCTACACCTCC.

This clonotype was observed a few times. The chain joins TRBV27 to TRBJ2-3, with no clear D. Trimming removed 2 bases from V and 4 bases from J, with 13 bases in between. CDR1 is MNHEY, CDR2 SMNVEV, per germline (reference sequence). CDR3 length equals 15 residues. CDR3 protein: CASSLAAVKADTQYF. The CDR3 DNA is TGTGCCAGCAGTTTAGCGGCAGTGAAGGCAGATACGCAGTATTTT.

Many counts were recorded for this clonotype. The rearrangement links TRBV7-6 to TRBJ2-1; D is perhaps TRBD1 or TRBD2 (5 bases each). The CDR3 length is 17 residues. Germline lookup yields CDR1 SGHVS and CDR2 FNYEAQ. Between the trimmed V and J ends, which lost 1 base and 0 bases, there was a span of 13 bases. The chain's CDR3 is CASSLGGGLSSYNEQFF. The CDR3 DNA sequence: TGTGCCAGCAGCTTAGGGGGCGGGTTGAGCTCCTACAATGAGCAGTTCTTC.

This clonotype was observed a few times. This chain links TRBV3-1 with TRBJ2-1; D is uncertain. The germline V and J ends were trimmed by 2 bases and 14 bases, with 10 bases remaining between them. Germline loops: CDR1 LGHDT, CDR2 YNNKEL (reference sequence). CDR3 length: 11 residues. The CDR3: CASSQSGLEFF. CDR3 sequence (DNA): TGTGCCAGCAGCCAATCTGGCTTAGAGTTCTTC.

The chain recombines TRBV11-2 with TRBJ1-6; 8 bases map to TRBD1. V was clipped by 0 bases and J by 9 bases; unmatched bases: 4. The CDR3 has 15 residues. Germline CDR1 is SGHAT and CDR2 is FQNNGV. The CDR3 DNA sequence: TGTGCCAGCAGCTTAGATTCCAGGGGGCCTTCACCCCTCCACTTT. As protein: CASSLDSRGPSPLHF. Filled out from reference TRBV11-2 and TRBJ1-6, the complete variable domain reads EAGVAQSPRYKIIEKRQSVAFWCNPISGHATLYWYQQILGQGPKLLIQFQNNGVVDDSQLPKDRFSAERLKGVDSTLKIQPAKLEDSAVYLCASSLDSRGPSPLHFGNGTRLTVT.

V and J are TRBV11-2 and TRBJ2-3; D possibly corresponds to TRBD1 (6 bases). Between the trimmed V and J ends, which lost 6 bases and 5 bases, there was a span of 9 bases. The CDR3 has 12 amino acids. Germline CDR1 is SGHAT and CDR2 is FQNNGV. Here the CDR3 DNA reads TGTGCCAGCAGTACAGGGATAGATACGCAGTATTTT. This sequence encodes CASSTGIDTQYF.

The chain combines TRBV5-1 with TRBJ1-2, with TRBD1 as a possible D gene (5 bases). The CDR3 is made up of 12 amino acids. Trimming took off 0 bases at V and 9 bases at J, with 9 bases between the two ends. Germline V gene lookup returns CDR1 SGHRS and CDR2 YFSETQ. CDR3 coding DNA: TGCGCCAGCAGCTTGGCTTCAGGGAGCTACACCTTC. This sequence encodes CASSLASGSYTF.

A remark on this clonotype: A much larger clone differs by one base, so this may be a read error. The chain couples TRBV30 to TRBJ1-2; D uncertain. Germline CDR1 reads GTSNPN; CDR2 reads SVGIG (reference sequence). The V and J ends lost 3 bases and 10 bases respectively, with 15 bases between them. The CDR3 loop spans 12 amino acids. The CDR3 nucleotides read TGTGCCTGGAGCACTAGGGCCCTTGACTACACCTTC. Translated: CAWSTRALDYTF.

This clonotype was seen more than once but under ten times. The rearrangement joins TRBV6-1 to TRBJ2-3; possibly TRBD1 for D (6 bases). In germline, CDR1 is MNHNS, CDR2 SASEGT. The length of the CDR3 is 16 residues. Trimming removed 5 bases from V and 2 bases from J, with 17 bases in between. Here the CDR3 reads CASSRPDRTSTDTQYF. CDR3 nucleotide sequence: TGTGCCAGCAGTAGACCAGACAGGACCTCCACAGATACGCAGTATTTT.

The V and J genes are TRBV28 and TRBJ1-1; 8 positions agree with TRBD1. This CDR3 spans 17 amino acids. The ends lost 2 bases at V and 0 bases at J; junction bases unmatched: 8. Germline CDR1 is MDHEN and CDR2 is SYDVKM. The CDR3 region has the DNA TGTGCCAGCAGTTTAGGAAGACGGGACAGGATGAACACTGAAGCTTTCTTT. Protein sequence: CASSLGRRDRMNTEAFF.

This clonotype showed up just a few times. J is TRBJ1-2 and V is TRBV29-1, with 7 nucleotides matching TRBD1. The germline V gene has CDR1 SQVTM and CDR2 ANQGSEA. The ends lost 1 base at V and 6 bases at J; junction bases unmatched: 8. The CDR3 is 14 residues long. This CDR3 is CSVEAFRGRDGYTF. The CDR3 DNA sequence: TGCAGCGTTGAAGCTTTCAGGGGGAGAGATGGCTACACCTTC.